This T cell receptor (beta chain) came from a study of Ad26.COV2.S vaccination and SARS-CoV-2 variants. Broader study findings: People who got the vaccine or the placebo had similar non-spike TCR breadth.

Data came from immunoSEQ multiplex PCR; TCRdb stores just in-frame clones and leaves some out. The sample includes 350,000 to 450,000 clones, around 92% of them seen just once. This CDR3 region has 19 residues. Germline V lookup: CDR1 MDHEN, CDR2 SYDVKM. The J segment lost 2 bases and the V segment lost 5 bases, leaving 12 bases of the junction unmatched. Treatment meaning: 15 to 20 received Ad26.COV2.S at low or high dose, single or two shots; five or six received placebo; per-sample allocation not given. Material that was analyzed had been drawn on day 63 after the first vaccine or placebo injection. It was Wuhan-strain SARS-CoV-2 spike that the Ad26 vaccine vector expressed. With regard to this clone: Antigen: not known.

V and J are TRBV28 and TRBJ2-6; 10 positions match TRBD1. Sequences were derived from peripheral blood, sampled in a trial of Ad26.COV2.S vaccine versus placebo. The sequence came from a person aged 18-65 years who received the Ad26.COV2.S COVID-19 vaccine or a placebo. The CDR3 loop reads CASSVHPGTGVTGANVLTF. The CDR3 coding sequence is TGTGCCAGCAGTGTACATCCCGGGACAGGGGTAACTGGGGCCAACGTCCTGACTTTC.